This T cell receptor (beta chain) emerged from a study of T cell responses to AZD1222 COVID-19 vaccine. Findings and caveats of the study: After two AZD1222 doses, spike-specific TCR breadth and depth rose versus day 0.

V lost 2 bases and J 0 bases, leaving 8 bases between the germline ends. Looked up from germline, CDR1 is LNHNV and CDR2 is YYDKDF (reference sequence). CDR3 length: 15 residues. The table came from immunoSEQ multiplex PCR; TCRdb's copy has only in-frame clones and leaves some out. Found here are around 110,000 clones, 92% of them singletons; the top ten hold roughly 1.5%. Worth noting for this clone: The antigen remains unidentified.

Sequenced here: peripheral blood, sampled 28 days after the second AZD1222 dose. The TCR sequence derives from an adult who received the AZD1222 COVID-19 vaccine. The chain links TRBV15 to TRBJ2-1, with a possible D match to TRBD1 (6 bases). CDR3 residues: CATSRQGSSYNEQFF. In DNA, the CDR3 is TGTGCCACCAGCAGACAGGGGAGCTCCTACAATGAGCAGTTCTTC.